This paragraph reports one T cell receptor (beta chain). CDR1 is LNHDA, CDR2 SQIVND, per germline (reference sequence). Trimming left V 7 bases short and J 2 bases short, with 10 bases between. The CDR3 contains 13 residues. Authors' analysis steps: Researchers report that nucleated cell counts were estimated from reference gene primer amplification. TCRdb keeps only in-frame clones here, not all; method: immunoSEQ multiplex PCR. V and J calls and clone size are copied from that table; D and trimming were computed from the DNA. This table has 150,000 or so clones, about 89% appearing once. The data were obtained in a study of blood T cell repertoires in COVID-19. Overall study: Some COVID-19 samples were acute and others convalescent; all came from the United States, Italy and Spain. T cells, B-cell-depleted T cells, or PBMCs supplied cDNA or gDNA.

The genes are TRBV19 and TRBJ2-3; unclear D gene. The receptor comes from a man in his fifties with acute or convalescent COVID-19. Source material: peripheral blood. The CDR3 loop reads CASNTQDTDTQYF. CDR3 nucleotide sequence: TGTGCCAGTAACACCCAGGACACAGATACGCAGTATTTT.